The 14 T cell receptor beta chains listed next were all sequenced from one sample in a study of cytomegalovirus exposure and HLA in healthy donors. Primers: 60 Vbeta forward and 13 Jbeta reverse. Assay used: immunoSEQ multiplex PCR; TCRdb lists only in-frame clones, some missing. The data show more than 95,000 clones, roughly an eighth seen once. Sequences were obtained from PBMCs. The receptors were sampled from a man in his forties in good health and CMV-seropositive.

This clone was counted only a few times. The V gene is TRBV5-4, the J gene TRBJ1-2; TRBD1 might be the D (5 bases). The CDR3 sequence is 12 residues long. Germline V gene lookup returns CDR1 SGHNT and CDR2 YYREEE (reference sequence). V was trimmed by 1 base and J by 12 bases, leaving 13 bases between them. CDR3 sequence reads: CASSLRGEVHTF. For the CDR3, the DNA is TGTGCCAGCAGCTTGCGGGGGGAGGTCCACACCTTC.

The chain combines TRBV18 with TRBJ1-1; possible D gene TRBD1, 5 bases. Germline loops: CDR1 KGHSH, CDR2 LQKENI. CDR3 size: 16 residues. Trimming pared 5 bases from V and 1 base from J, leaving 17 bases between. CDR3 protein: CASSDRDLGGNTEAFF. CDR3 bases: TGTGCCAGCTCAGACCGGGACCTCGGGGGGAACACTGAAGCTTTCTTT.

The rearrangement joins TRBV2 to TRBJ1-5, with D uncertain. This CDR3 is 12 amino acids long. Trimming cost V 6 bases and J 3 bases, with 6 bases left between them. The germline gives CDR1 SNHLY, CDR2 FYNNEI. DNA of the CDR3: TGTGCCAGCAGGGTAGACAATCAGCCCCAGCATTTT. It codes for CASRVDNQPQHF.

The chain carries TRBV5-1 and TRBJ2-1, with 7 positions matching TRBD1. Germline assignment: CDR1 SGHRS and CDR2 YFSETQ. CDR3 size: 16 residues. Trimming removed 0 bases from V and 8 bases from J; junction bases left unmatched: 11. The CDR3 sequence is CASSLAGDRVSDEQFF. CDR3 coding DNA: TGCGCCAGCAGCTTGGCTGGCGACAGGGTTTCCGATGAGCAGTTCTTC.

As DNA, the CDR3 is TGCGCCAGCAGCCCGGCAGGGCTTCGCTCCTACGAGCAGTACTTC. Translating it yields CASSPAGLRSYEQYF. This chain joins TRBV5-1 and TRBJ2-7; D is possibly TRBD1 (5 bases). V lost 4 bases and J lost 0, with 14 bases in between. The length of the CDR3 is 15 residues. CDR1 and CDR2 (germline): SGHRS, YFSETQ.

V usage is TRBV28 and J usage is TRBJ1-2; D is unclear. The CDR3 has 14 residues. Per germline, CDR1 MDHEN and CDR2 SYDVKM. The V end was cut by 5 bases, the J end by 4 bases, with 14 bases between. The CDR3 loop is CASSPPYPRYGYTF. The CDR3 DNA reads TGTGCCAGCAGTCCGCCCTACCCGCGCTATGGCTACACCTTC.

V gene TRBV28 combines with J gene TRBJ1-2; D is possibly TRBD1 (5 bases). Looked up from germline, CDR1 is MDHEN and CDR2 is SYDVKM. The length of the CDR3 is 12 residues. V lost 2 bases, J lost 8 bases, and 9 bases lay in between. The DNA of the CDR3 is TGTGCCAGCAGTTTAAGGGGTTGGGGCTACACCTTC. Amino acid sequence: CASSLRGWGYTF.

This clone has a handful of counts. The CDR3 coding sequence is TGCAGCGTTCTTCCGACTAGCGGGAGATTGCGGGAGCAGTACTTC. Encoded protein: CSVLPTSGRLREQYF. The gene calls are TRBV29-1 and TRBJ2-7; 12 bases fit TRBD2. The CDR3 covers 15 residues. Trimming removed 5 bases from V and 7 bases from J; junction bases left unmatched: 12. Germline CDR1 and CDR2: SQVTM and ANQGSEA.

The chain combines TRBV19 with TRBJ2-3, with D tentatively TRBD2 (5 bases). Germline CDR1 LNHDA, CDR2 SQIVND (reference sequence). Trimming took 4 bases from V and 6 from J, leaving 11 bases between them. The CDR3 is made up of 13 amino acids. CDR3 nucleotide sequence: TGTGCCAGTAGTAGGCAGGACTCCGATACGCAGTATTTT. Translation gives CASSRQDSDTQYF.

V usage is TRBV5-1 and J usage is TRBJ1-2, with TRBD1 identical over 7 bases. The V and J ends lost 4 bases and 7 bases, in that order; junction bases with no gene match: 10. The germline V gene has CDR1 SGHRS and CDR2 YFSETQ. The CDR3 consists of 14 residues. The CDR3 DNA follows: TGCGCCAGCAGCCCCCTACAGACAGGGTCTGGCTACACCTTC. Encoded protein: CASSPLQTGSGYTF.

V and J are TRBV25-1 and TRBJ1-3; 7 bases align to TRBD1. The V segment lost 6 bases and the J segment 6 bases; nucleotides outside the gene matches: 8. The CDR3 covers 14 residues. Looked up from germline, CDR1 is MGHDK and CDR2 is SYGVNS. CDR3 in amino acids: CASSRTGLENTIYF. The CDR3 nucleotides are TGTGCCAGCAGCAGGACAGGTCTAGAAAACACCATATATTTT.

The rearrangement uses TRBV7-9 and TRBJ1-4; D gene ambiguous. Trimming pared 1 base from V and 6 bases from J, leaving 12 bases between. Looked up from germline, CDR1 is SEHNR and CDR2 is FQNEAQ (reference sequence). The CDR3 is 15 amino acids. The CDR3 bases are TGTGCCAGCAGCTTAGTGGAGGACTGGGATGAAAAACTGTTTTTT. It is translated as CASSLVEDWDEKLFF.

The rearrangement links TRBV7-8 to TRBJ1-2, with D maybe TRBD1 (6 bases). Germline CDR1 and CDR2: SGHVS and FQNEAQ. Trimming took off 4 bases at V and 2 bases at J, with 14 bases between the two ends. There are 15 residues in the CDR3. The CDR3 is CASSSSGQINYGYTF. CDR3 bases: TGTGCCAGCAGCTCAAGTGGACAGATAAACTATGGCTACACCTTC.

V gene TRBV13 combines with J gene TRBJ2-1; 10 bases align to TRBD2. The CDR3 is 14 residues long. The V gene end was trimmed by 2 bases and the J gene end by 9 bases; junction bases not matched to a gene: 4. CDR1 is PRHDT and CDR2 is FYEKMQ in the germline V gene (reference sequence). In DNA form, the CDR3 reads TGTGCCAGCAGCTTACTAGCGGGAGCGGGTGAGCAGTTCTTC. The encoded protein is CASSLLAGAGEQFF.